One and the same sample provided the 24 T cell receptor beta chains below, sequenced in a study of spatial heterogeneity in lung cancer. Time point noted: sample taken at primary tumor resection. Study-wide findings and caveats: Within tumors, counts of expanded alpha and beta TCRs tracked tumor mutation counts.

Which antigens these TCRs recognize remains unknown. One entry per CDR3 protein, called by TCRdb with MiXCR from the 5' RACE reads. This sample has about 13,000 distinct CDR3 sequences, with about 5.4% found just once. Sequences were derived from lung tumor tissue, sampled at surgery. The receptors were sampled from a female donor with early-stage non-small cell lung cancer.

This clonotype appeared many times. The chain joins TRBV6-1 to TRBJ2-7, with 12 bases lining up with TRBD2. Germline V gene sequence: CDR1 MNHNS, CDR2 SASEGT. CDR3 length: 14 amino acids. J gave up 5 bases and V 6 bases, and 5 bases lay outside the gene matches. The CDR3 coding sequence is TGTGCCAGCAGGCTAGCGGGGGGGTCACACGAGCAGTACTTC. Its protein is CASRLAGGSHEQYF.

This clonotype was recorded at least ten times. The gene calls are TRBV9 and TRBJ1-1, with D uncertain. In germline, CDR1 is SGDLS, CDR2 YYNGEE. V lost 0 bases and J 5 bases, leaving 14 bases between the germline ends. CDR3 length: 15 amino acids. The CDR3 protein is CASSVEGRVATEAFF. In DNA, the CDR3 is TGTGCCAGCAGCGTAGAAGGTCGGGTAGCTACTGAAGCTTTCTTT.

This clonotype was picked up many times. The chain has TRBV10-1 and TRBJ1-1; the D is unclear. V lost 8 bases to trimming and J lost 5 bases, with 9 bases between them. This CDR3 is built from 11 residues. Looked up from germline, CDR1 is WNHNN and CDR2 is SYGVQD (reference sequence). CDR3 region: CASDLRTEAFF. The CDR3 DNA follows: TGCGCCAGCGATCTTAGGACTGAAGCTTTCTTT.

The rearrangement links TRBV6-5 to TRBJ2-3, with D possibly TRBD2 on 5 matching bases. Trimming left V 2 bases short and J 8 bases short, with 17 bases between. The germline V gene has CDR1 MNHEY and CDR2 SVGAGI. This CDR3 spans 15 amino acids. DNA for the CDR3: TGTGCCAGCAGTTACCGTATCTGGTCCGAGGGTACGCAGTATTTT. Its protein product is CASSYRIWSEGTQYF.

This clonotype was seen repeatedly, ten times or more. The chain recombines TRBV4-1 with TRBJ1-5; 8 bases fit TRBD1. From germline, CDR1 is MGHRA and CDR2 YSYEKL. The CDR3 totals 16 residues. J lost 1 base, V lost 2 bases, and 4 bases had no gene match. CDR3 in amino acids: CASSQPGGLSNQPQHF. CDR3 sequence (DNA): TGCGCCAGCAGCCAACCAGGGGGCTTGAGCAATCAGCCCCAGCATTTT.

This clonotype was detected many times. The rearrangement uses TRBV5-1 and TRBJ1-4; TRBD1 might be the D (5 bases). CDR1 and CDR2 (germline): SGHRS, YFSETQ. Trimming pared 4 bases from V and 0 bases from J, leaving 10 bases between. The CDR3 contains 15 residues. This chain's CDR3 is CASSRDPSTNEKLFF. The CDR3 nucleotides are TGCGCCAGCAGCCGGGACCCCTCAACTAATGAAAAACTGTTTTTT.

Many counts were recorded for this clonotype. This rearrangement joins TRBV20-1 to TRBJ1-1; 7 bases fit TRBD1. There are 14 residues in the CDR3. The germline CDR1 and CDR2 sequences are DFQATT and SNEGSKA (reference sequence). The trim removed 2 bases at V and 1 base at J, leaving 4 bases unmatched. CDR3 sequence: CSARIGGWNTEAFF. The CDR3 region has the DNA TGCAGTGCTAGAATAGGGGGCTGGAACACTGAAGCTTTCTTT.

Ten or more counts support this clonotype. One end of the junction varies from germline; a read error may be responsible. The chain combines TRBV7-7 with TRBJ1-1, with 9 positions matching TRBD1. Looked up from germline, CDR1 is SSHAT and CDR2 is FNYEAQ (reference sequence). The CDR3 consists of 15 residues. The CDR3 nucleotides read TGTGCTAGCAGCCCCTACACAGGGGGCCCCACTACAGCTTTCTTT. It yields the protein CASSPYTGGPTTAFF.

Many counts were recorded for this clonotype. The chain employs TRBV6-2 or TRBV6-3 and TRBJ1-2; 8 nucleotides match TRBD1. The germline V gene has CDR1 MNHEY and CDR2 SVGEGT. The CDR3 extends over 13 amino acids. Trimming took 6 bases from V and 8 from J; bases not matched to a gene: 8. CDR3 in amino acids: CASSGQGRSGYTF. In DNA, the CDR3 is TGTGCCAGCAGCGGACAGGGACGGTCGGGCTACACCTTC.

Sample share makes this clonotype medium-sized. The gene calls are TRBV20-1 and TRBJ1-5; a possible D gene is TRBD1 (5 bases). Germline-derived CDR1 and CDR2 are DFQATT and SNEGSKA (reference sequence). The CDR3 covers 13 residues. V was pared by 5 bases and J by 4 bases, with 12 bases between. The DNA for the CDR3 is TGCAGTGCTGCCGGGACTTTTAATCAGCCCCAGCATTTT. Residues: CSAAGTFNQPQHF.

Ten or more counts support this clonotype. J is TRBJ1-5 and V is TRBV20-1; 8 bases agree with TRBD1. The V gene's germline CDR1 is DFQATT and CDR2 SNEGSKA (reference sequence). The CDR3 consists of 13 residues. The V and J ends lost 6 bases and 7 bases, in that order; junction bases with no gene match: 8. The CDR3 DNA is TGCAGTGCCGCAGGGGGCGCGGGGCAGCCCCAGCATTTT. Translating it yields CSAAGGAGQPQHF.

Many counts were recorded for this clonotype. The chain joins TRBV6-1 to TRBJ2-7; D not resolved. The germline V and J ends were trimmed by 8 bases and 4 bases, with 12 bases remaining between them. Germline CDR1 MNHNS, CDR2 SASEGT. The CDR3 is 12 amino acids. The CDR3, as DNA: TGTGCCAGCCTTGAAATTGGTTACGAGCAGTACTTC. Its translation: CASLEIGYEQYF.

By proportion, this clonotype is medium-sized. This chain connects TRBV28 to TRBJ1-5; tentatively, D is TRBD1 (5 bases). Germline CDR1 reads MDHEN; CDR2 reads SYDVKM. The ends were cut back, 3 bases at V and 5 bases at J, with 11 bases in the middle. The CDR3 runs to 14 residues. CDR3 residues: CASSFPDRYQPQHF. CDR3 in DNA: TGTGCCAGCAGTTTTCCAGACAGATATCAGCCCCAGCATTTT.

This clonotype is deemed medium-sized. This chain links TRBV12-3 or TRBV12-4 with TRBJ2-2; D perhaps matches TRBD1 (5 bases). The V end lost 11 bases, the J end lost 1 base, and 26 bases lay between the germline ends. This CDR3 contains 18 residues. CDR3 sequence reads: CAAGAGQVLQGNTGELFF. The CDR3 DNA is TGTGCCGCTGGGGCAGGGCAGGTCCTTCAAGGGAACACCGGGGAGCTGTTTTTT.

This clonotype was seen at least ten times. A read error is possible here, since a much larger clone lies one base away. J is TRBJ2-7 and V is TRBV29-1; TRBD2 is a possible D gene (6 bases). Germline V CDR1 and CDR2: SQVTM, ANQGSEA. V was pared by 7 bases and J by 1 base, with 11 bases between. The length of the CDR3 is 12 residues. The CDR3 loop is CSARAGSYEQYF. The CDR3 region has the DNA TGCAGCGCCCGGGCGGGGTCCTACGAGCAGTACTTC.

This clonotype appeared many times. The chain links TRBV7-9 to TRBJ2-7, with D hard to call. The germline CDR1 and CDR2 sequences are SEHNR and FQNEAQ (reference sequence). The CDR3 has 15 amino acids. V was shortened by 1 base and J by 0 bases, with 10 bases between the two germline ends. The CDR3 sequence is CASSLDAYSSYEQYF. Written as DNA, the CDR3 is TGTGCCAGCAGCTTAGATGCTTACAGCTCCTACGAGCAGTACTTC.

This clonotype was detected ten times or more. The genes are TRBV27 and TRBJ1-2, with a possible D match to TRBD1 (5 bases). Germline assignment: CDR1 MNHEY and CDR2 SMNVEV (reference sequence). The length of the CDR3 is 16 residues. With 6 bases removed from V and 5 bases from J, the gap between germline ends came to 22 bases. The CDR3, as DNA: TGTGCCAGCAGCAGAGGGAGGTTCGGGACGGGATATGGCTACACCTTC. Translated: CASSRGRFGTGYGYTF.

This clonotype was detected ten times or more. The chain uses TRBV29-1 and TRBJ1-4; 9 bases agree with TRBD1. CDR1 SQVTM and CDR2 ANQGSEA come from the germline V gene. Trimming at V came to 7 bases and at J to 8 bases, leaving 14 bases not matched to a gene. The CDR3 runs to 15 residues. The CDR3, as DNA: TGCAGCGCCACTAGGTCACAGGGGGCTGGAGAAAAACTGTTTTTT. Its protein is CSATRSQGAGEKLFF.

This clonotype was counted at least ten times. V gene TRBV7-3 combines with J gene TRBJ2-2, with TRBD1 matching 8 bases. This CDR3 is built from 15 residues. Germline CDR1 SGHTA, CDR2 FQGTGA. V gave up 4 bases and J gave up 0 bases; unmatched junction bases: 1. The CDR3 is CASSSDRANTGELFF. The CDR3, as DNA: TGTGCCAGCAGCTCGGACAGGGCGAACACCGGGGAGCTGTTTTTT.

This clonotype came up many times. V usage is TRBV3-1 and J usage is TRBJ1-4; 9 bases line up with TRBD1. The CDR3 runs 15 residues. The V gene's germline CDR1 is LGHDT and CDR2 YNNKEL (reference sequence). The V segment lost 1 base and the J segment 8 bases; nucleotides outside the gene matches: 5. The chain's CDR3 is CASSQGTGAWEKLFF. The DNA for the CDR3 is TGTGCCAGCAGCCAAGGGACAGGGGCCTGGGAAAAACTGTTTTTT.

This clonotype was observed at least ten times. The chain couples TRBV7-8 to TRBJ2-7; unclear D gene. V lost 5 bases to trimming and J lost 0 bases, with 11 bases between them. CDR3 length equals 14 residues. Germline CDR1 SGHVS, CDR2 FQNEAQ. The CDR3 here is CASSPHEVSYEQYF. CDR3 DNA: TGTGCCAGCAGCCCCCACGAAGTCTCCTACGAGCAGTACTTC.

This clonotype showed up many times. V and J are TRBV20-1 and TRBJ1-3; 7 bases match TRBD1. V lost 6 bases and J lost 4; bases outside the gene matches: 6. The germline V gene has CDR1 DFQATT and CDR2 SNEGSKA (reference sequence). The CDR3 totals 13 residues. The DNA for the CDR3 is TGCAGTGCGAGGGGACAGTTAGGAAACACCATATATTTT. Encoded protein: CSARGQLGNTIYF.

This clonotype was recorded at least ten times. V is TRBV6-6 and J is TRBJ1-4; the match to TRBD1 covers 7 bases. The CDR3 loop spans 14 amino acids. Trimming removed 5 bases from V and 2 bases from J; junction bases left unmatched: 2. Germline V gene sequence: CDR1 MNHNY, CDR2 SVGAGI (reference sequence). In DNA form, the CDR3 reads TGTGCCAGCAGTCCCAGGGGGACTAATGAAAAACTGTTTTTT. Protein product: CASSPRGTNEKLFF.

This clonotype was counted at least ten times. This sequence joins TRBV10-3 and TRBJ1-2; 7 positions match TRBD1. The CDR3 totals 14 residues. CDR1 and CDR2 (germline): ENHRY, SYGVKD. V was clipped by 2 bases and J by 8 bases; unmatched bases: 8. CDR3 coding DNA: TGTGCCATCAGTGAGGGACAGGCTTTAGAAGGCTACACCTTC. Its translation is CAISEGQALEGYTF.